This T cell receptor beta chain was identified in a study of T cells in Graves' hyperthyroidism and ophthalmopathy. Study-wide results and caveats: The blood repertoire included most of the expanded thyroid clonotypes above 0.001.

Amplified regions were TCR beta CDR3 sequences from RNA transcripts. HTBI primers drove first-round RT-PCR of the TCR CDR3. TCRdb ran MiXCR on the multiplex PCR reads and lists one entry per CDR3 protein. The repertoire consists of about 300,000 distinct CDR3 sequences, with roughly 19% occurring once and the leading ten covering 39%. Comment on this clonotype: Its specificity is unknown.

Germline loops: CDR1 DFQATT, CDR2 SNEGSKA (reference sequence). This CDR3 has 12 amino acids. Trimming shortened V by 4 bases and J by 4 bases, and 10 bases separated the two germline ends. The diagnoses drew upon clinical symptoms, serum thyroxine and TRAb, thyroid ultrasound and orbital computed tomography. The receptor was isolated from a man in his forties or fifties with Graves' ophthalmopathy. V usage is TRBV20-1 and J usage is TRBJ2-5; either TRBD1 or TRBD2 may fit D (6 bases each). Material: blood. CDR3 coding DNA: TGCAGTGCTACGGGGGCGAGAGAGACCCAGTACTTC. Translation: CSATGARETQYF.